Shown below are 18 T cell receptor beta chains from a single sample sequenced in a study of T cells in Graves' hyperthyroidism and ophthalmopathy. Amplified regions were TCR beta CDR3 sequences from RNA transcripts. Initially, a first-round RT-PCR of the TCR CDR3 employed the HTBI primer set. TCRdb passed the multiplex PCR reads through MiXCR, listing each CDR3 protein once. The table shows a few hundred thousand distinct CDR3 sequences, with about 15% occurring only once. Sequencing used blood. These receptors all come from a woman aged 25 to 39 with Graves' hyperthyroidism.

This clonotype was seen only a few times. This chain connects TRBV7-9 to TRBJ1-4; D is perhaps TRBD1 (6 bases). In germline, CDR1 is SEHNR, CDR2 FQNEAQ (reference sequence). The CDR3 has 14 amino acids. V was pared by 5 bases and J by 5 bases, with 12 bases between. As DNA, the CDR3 is TGTGCCAGCAGCGTGGACAGCCTGAATGAAAAACTGTTTTTT. This codes for CASSVDSLNEKLFF.

This clonotype was counted at least ten times. The CDR3 is CASRPGLADGSYNEQFF. As DNA, the CDR3 is TGTGCCAGCAGACCGGGACTAGCGGATGGAAGTTACAATGAGCAGTTCTTC. The V call is TRBV12-3 or TRBV12-4, the J call TRBJ2-1; 11 nucleotides agree with TRBD2. The ends lost 6 bases at V and 4 bases at J; junction bases unmatched: 11. This CDR3 is 17 amino acids long.

This clonotype was recorded at least ten times. The genes are TRBV28 and TRBJ1-2; tentative D call: TRBD1 (5 bases). The ends were cut back, 4 bases at V and 6 bases at J, with 18 bases in the middle. Germline V gene sequence: CDR1 MDHEN, CDR2 SYDVKM. This CDR3 region has 15 residues. This chain's CDR3 is CASSSSRIPGDGYTF. For the CDR3, the DNA is TGTGCCAGCAGTTCCTCACGAATTCCGGGGGATGGCTACACCTTC.

The CDR3 loop reads CASSRAIPDTQYF. DNA for the CDR3: TGTGCCAGCTCACGGGCGATTCCCGATACGCAGTATTTT. V gene TRBV18 combines with J gene TRBJ2-3; no definite D call. There are 13 residues in the CDR3. Per the germline V gene, CDR1 is KGHSH and CDR2 is LQKENI. The ends were cut back, 4 bases at V and 6 bases at J, with 11 bases in the middle.

This clonotype came up many times. V usage is TRBV7-9 and J usage is TRBJ2-7; 13 bases match TRBD2. Germline CDR1 and CDR2: SEHNR and FQNEAQ (reference sequence). V gave up 4 bases and J gave up 2 bases; unmatched junction bases: 8. The CDR3 is 17 residues long. The CDR3 nucleotides are TGTGCCAGCAGCTCCTGGAGGGGACTAGCGGGGCCCTACGAGCAGTACTTC. Protein: CASSSWRGLAGPYEQYF.

Points on this clonotype: A much larger clone differs from this one at a single base, so this may be a read error. The rearrangement joins TRBV7-9 to TRBJ2-1; D gene unclear. This CDR3 spans 14 amino acids. Trimming stripped 5 bases from V and 3 bases from J, with 11 bases between. The germline CDR1 and CDR2 sequences are SEHNR and FQNEAQ (reference sequence). CDR3 protein: CASSPSRNYNEQFF. CDR3 nucleotides: TGTGCCAGCAGCCCCTCGAGGAACTACAATGAGCAGTTCTTC.

In this sample, this clonotype turned up many times. This chain uses TRBV20-1 with TRBJ1-2, with D uncertain. V was shortened by 2 bases and J by 3 bases, with 10 bases between the two germline ends. Germline lookup yields CDR1 DFQATT and CDR2 SNEGSKA (reference sequence). The CDR3 length is 13 residues. CDR3 amino acids: CSARRPDDYGYTF. DNA of the CDR3: TGCAGTGCTAGACGACCGGACGACTATGGCTACACCTTC.

Only a few counts were recorded for this clonotype. This chain links TRBV25-1 with TRBJ2-3; D may be TRBD2 (5 bases). CDR1 and CDR2 (germline): MGHDK, SYGVNS. V was cut by 8 bases and J by 3 bases, with 12 bases left in between. The CDR3 loop spans 13 amino acids. The CDR3 nucleotides are TGTGCCAGCTTAAGGTGGGAGACAGATACGCAGTATTTT. It yields the protein CASLRWETDTQYF.

The sample holds a few counts of this clonotype. This chain joins TRBV3-1 and TRBJ2-1; TRBD2 agrees at 13 bases. CDR1 LGHDT and CDR2 YNNKEL come from the germline V gene (reference sequence). V dropped 4 bases and J dropped 6; count of bases not matched to a gene: 6. This CDR3 has 16 amino acids. The CDR3 protein is CASSLRLAGGLNEQFF. The CDR3, as DNA: TGTGCCAGCAGCCTCCGACTAGCGGGAGGCCTCAATGAGCAGTTCTTC.

This clonotype was counted many times. The rearrangement links TRBV30 to TRBJ1-3; D unresolved. From germline, CDR1 is GTSNPN and CDR2 SVGIG (reference sequence). With 5 bases removed from V and 0 bases from J, the gap between germline ends came to 11 bases. The CDR3 consists of 14 residues. CDR3: CAWLDRISGNTIYF. CDR3 bases: TGTGCCTGGCTGGACCGAATCTCTGGAAACACCATATATTTT.

This clonotype was recorded once. V and J are TRBV19 and TRBJ2-7, with 12 bases identical to TRBD1. With 10 bases clipped from V and 4 bases from J, the junction kept 11 bases outside the gene matches. The CDR3 sequence is 15 residues long. Germline assignment: CDR1 LNHDA and CDR2 SQIVND (reference sequence). As DNA, the CDR3 is TGTGCCACATCCTCGGGGACAGGGGGCGGATACGAGCAGTACTTC. Amino acid sequence: CATSSGTGGGYEQYF.

In this sample, this clonotype turned up a few times. The chain combines TRBV27 with TRBJ2-5; 8 positions agree with TRBD2. Looked up from germline, CDR1 is MNHEY and CDR2 is SMNVEV (reference sequence). This CDR3 has 14 amino acids. The V gene end was trimmed by 3 bases and the J gene end by 4 bases; junction bases not matched to a gene: 4. In nucleotides, the CDR3 is TGTGCCAGCAGTTTGGGACTAGATGGAGAGACCCAGTACTTC. Amino acids: CASSLGLDGETQYF.

This clonotype was counted between two and nine times. This chain's CDR3 is CAWSVRRLGADYSNQPQHF. For the CDR3, the DNA is TGTGCCTGGAGTGTACGCCGCCTAGGGGCTGATTATAGCAATCAGCCCCAGCATTTT. The chain joins TRBV30 to TRBJ1-5; possibly TRBD1 for D (5 bases). With 0 bases removed from V and 0 bases from J, the gap between germline ends came to 21 bases. The germline gives CDR1 GTSNPN, CDR2 SVGIG (reference sequence). The CDR3 has 19 amino acids.

This clonotype was found a few times. The chain carries TRBV29-1 and TRBJ1-1; no clear D. Trimming cost V 7 bases and J 6 bases, with 18 bases left between them. This CDR3 is built from 13 residues. Germline values: CDR1 SQVTM, CDR2 ANQGSEA. CDR3 nucleotide sequence: TGCAGCGGGGTTCGGTCTGAGAGGGCTGAAGCTTTCTTT. Translated, it gives CSGVRSERAEAFF.

The chain combines TRBV5-4 with TRBJ2-3, with a weak D call TRBD2 (6 bases). The V end was cut by 4 bases, the J end by 2 bases, with 14 bases between. In germline, CDR1 is SGHNT, CDR2 YYREEE (reference sequence). This CDR3 spans 15 amino acids. The CDR3 nucleotides are TGTGCCAGCAGCCGCCGGGACTCATCCACAGATACGCAGTATTTT. This gives the protein CASSRRDSSTDTQYF.

The chain joins TRBV20-1 to TRBJ1-5; D not resolved. Germline loops: CDR1 DFQATT, CDR2 SNEGSKA (reference sequence). V lost 2 bases and J lost 7, with 21 bases in between. The length of the CDR3 is 16 residues. The CDR3 nucleotides are TGCAGTGCTAGATCGGCCCCGGGCCCCTCGGGGCAGCCCCAGCATTTT. Protein: CSARSAPGPSGQPQHF.

At least ten counts were recorded for this clonotype. The chain joins TRBV6-1 to TRBJ2-5; D may be TRBD1 (6 bases). The CDR3 is made up of 14 amino acids. Germline CDR1 reads MNHNS; CDR2 reads SASEGT. This CDR3 reads CVSGAGVVGETQYF. The DNA for the CDR3 is TGTGTCTCAGGGGCAGGCGTCGTCGGGGAGACCCAGTACTTC.

Many counts were recorded for this clonotype. This chain joins TRBV5-8 and TRBJ2-2, with 7 bases lining up with TRBD1. Germline trimming cut 1 base from V and 0 bases from J; bases unmatched to any gene: 6. The CDR3 totals 17 residues. Germline CDR1 and CDR2: SGHTS and YDEGEE. The CDR3 is CASSLSVGTANTGELFF. The CDR3 DNA is TGTGCCAGCAGCTTGAGTGTCGGGACAGCGAACACCGGGGAGCTGTTTTTT.